One TCR beta chain is described in this entry. This clone was picked up one time. Its antigen remains undetermined. One base away there is no much larger clone; base qualities are not given. The germline V and J ends show losses of 5 bases and 3 bases respectively, and no gene match explains 8 bases of the junction. CDR1 SGHTA and CDR2 FQGNSA were looked up in the germline V gene. Its CDR3 holds 15 amino acids, cysteine through phenylalanine. The kept DNA is CDR3 alone, 45 bases in frame from the first base. For sequencing of the TCRbeta CDR3 region, genomic DNA was extracted from the sorted cells. The immunoSEQ Assay was used for sequencing of TCRbeta CDR3 regions. TCRdb mirrors the immuneACCESS table, restricted to in-frame sequences. Some clones are absent from its copies; in checked studies, under half trace to an unresolved V gene, and the reason for the others is unknown. Within this sample are around 78,000 clones, with roughly 84% of them counted one time only. Approximately 0.25% of the sample comes from the top ten.

Patients with autoimmune disease history or receiving systemic immunosuppression were excluded from the trial. Peripheral blood for TCR sequencing was collected from all dose cohorts at baseline, on cycle 4 day 1, and on cycle 7 day 1. The samples were drawn from a first-in-human, open-label, multicenter phase I dose-escalation trial of ivuxolimab. Adults with locally advanced or metastatic melanoma, renal cell carcinoma, hepatocellular carcinoma or head and neck squamous cell carcinoma were enrolled in the trial. Before TCR sequencing, CD4+ T cells and CD8+ T cells were sorted from peripheral blood as separate populations. The data are from a study of OX40 agonist ivuxolimab in advanced cancers. The study in broad terms: Ivuxolimab was a fully human IgG2 agonistic monoclonal antibody targeting the costimulatory receptor OX40 (CD134). Intravenous ivuxolimab was administered to patients every 2 weeks at six dose levels: 0.01, 0.1, 0.3, 1.5, 3 and 10 mg/kg. Among the 52 dose-escalation patients, some 20 had hepatocellular carcinoma, 15 or so melanoma, 9 renal cell carcinoma and 9 head and neck cancer. In the dose-escalation cohort, 82.7% of patients were male, and the mean age was roughly 60 years, with a range of about 23 to 90. Prior anti-PD-1, anti-PD-L1 or anti-CTLA-4 therapy was permitted, and approximately 40% of dose-escalation patients had received checkpoint inhibitors. Partial responses occurred in three dose-escalation patients, of whom one had hepatocellular carcinoma and two had cutaneous melanoma. Peripheral TCRbeta sequencing was intended to test whether TCR sequence diversity was altered and clonal T-cell expansion was caused by ivuxolimab. The paper reports the monotherapy dose-escalation portion (N of about 54 patients) of the phase I ivuxolimab trial.

Overall results and qualifications from the work: After ivuxolimab, CD8+ T cells had more expanded clones than CD4+ T cells on average. In the 0.1-3.0 mg/kg groups, partial responders had among the lowest normalized peripheral clonal expansion, particularly in CD8+ T cells. Low levels of normalized T-cell clonal expansion were also shown by some nonresponding patients. Antigen specificity was not determined for the clonally expanded peripheral T cells. At doses of 0.1 to 3.0 mg/kg, clonal expansion of both CD4+ and CD8+ T cells in blood was seen between baseline and week 6.

The chain joins TRBV7-2 to TRBJ1-1; TRBD1 matches 8 bases in the middle. The sequencing used CD4+ or CD8+ T cells sorted from blood, collected in a trial of the OX40 agonist ivuxolimab. This receptor was obtained from an adult with an advanced solid tumor such as melanoma, head and neck, liver or kidney cancer. The bases are TGTGCCAGCAGCCGGGGACAGGAACAATACACTGAAGCTTTCTTT. This encodes CASSRGQEQYTEAFF.